This record looks at one TCR beta chain sequence and its context. This entry is derived from a study of T cell changes during pregnancy in multiple sclerosis. The assay was immunoSEQ multiplex PCR, and TCRdb's table has in-frame clones only and misses some. The data show 45,000 to 50,000 clones, with around 93% seen just once and about 4.7% held by the top ten. The sequence was collected from a female donor with multiple sclerosis, enrolled in a pregnancy study. The starting material was CD8+ T cells from peripheral blood mononuclear cells, obtained in the first trimester of pregnancy.

CDR3 sequence (DNA): TGCGCCAGCAGCACGGGATGGGACACCGGGGAGCTGTTTTTT. Translating gives CASSTGWDTGELFF. The rearrangement uses TRBV5-1 and TRBJ2-2; TRBD2 might be the D (5 bases). The CDR3 loop spans 14 amino acids. Per the germline V gene, CDR1 is SGHRS and CDR2 is YFSETQ. With 4 bases removed from V and 3 bases from J, the gap between germline ends came to 10 bases. The complete variable domain, with remaining parts taken from reference TRBV5-1 and TRBJ2-2, reads KAGVTQTPRYLIKTRGQQVTLSCSPISGHRSVSWYQQTPGQGLQFLFEYFSETQRNKGNFPGRFSGRQFSNSRSEMNVSTLELGDSALYLCASSTGWDTGELFFGEGSRLTVL.